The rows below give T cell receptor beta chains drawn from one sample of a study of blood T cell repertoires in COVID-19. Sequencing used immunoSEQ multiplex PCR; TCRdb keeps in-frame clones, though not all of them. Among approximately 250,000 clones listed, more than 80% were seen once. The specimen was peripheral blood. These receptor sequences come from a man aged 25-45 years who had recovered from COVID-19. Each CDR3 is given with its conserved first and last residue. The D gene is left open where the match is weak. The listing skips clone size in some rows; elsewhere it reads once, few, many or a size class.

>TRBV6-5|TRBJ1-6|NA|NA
TGTGCCAGCATGAGACCGGAGGGAAATTCACCCCTCCACTTT
CASMRPEGNSPLHF
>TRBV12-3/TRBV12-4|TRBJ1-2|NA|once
TGTGCCAGCAGGGCCCAAGCGCATGGCTACACCTTC
CASRAQAHGYTF
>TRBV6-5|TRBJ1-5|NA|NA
TGTGCCAGCAGCCCAAACAGGGTTAGCAATCAGCCCCAGCATTTT
CASSPNRVSNQPQHF
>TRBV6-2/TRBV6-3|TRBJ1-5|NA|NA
TGTGCCAGCAGTCTAAGGACAGCGAATCAGCCCCAGCATTTT
CASSLRTANQPQHF
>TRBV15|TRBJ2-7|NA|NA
TGTGCCACCAGCAGAGGGGCGCCACCTATGGCGGGGGAGCAGTACTTC
CATSRGAPPMAGEQYF
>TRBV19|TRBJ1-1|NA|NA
TGTGCCAGTAGTCCAGGGGCGAACACTGAAGCTTTCTTT
CASSPGANTEAFF
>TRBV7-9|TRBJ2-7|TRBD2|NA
TGTGCCAGCAGCTTAGCCCAGGGACTAACGGCCTACGAGCAGTACTTC
CASSLAQGLTAYEQYF
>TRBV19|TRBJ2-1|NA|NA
TGTGCCACCGCTCAGGCATGGACAAGGGGTGAGCAGTTCTTC
CATAQAWTRGEQFF
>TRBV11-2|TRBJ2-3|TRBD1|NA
TGTGCCAGCAGCCAGACAGGGGCAAGCACAGATACGCAGTATTTT
CASSQTGASTDTQYF
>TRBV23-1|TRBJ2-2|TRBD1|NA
TGCGCCAGCAGTCTCTCTGGACAGGACCCGAACACCGGGGAGCTGTTTTTT
CASSLSGQDPNTGELFF
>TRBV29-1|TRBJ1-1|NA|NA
TGCAGCGTTCATCAGGGAGGAGACACTGAAGCTTTCTTT
CSVHQGGDTEAFF
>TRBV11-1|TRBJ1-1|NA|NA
TGTGCCAGCAGCCCCGGAGGCAGGATCACTAGAGGAGCTTTCTTT
CASSPGGRITRGAFF
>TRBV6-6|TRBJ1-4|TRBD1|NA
TGTGCCAGCAGTTCCGGGACAGATGAAAAACTGTTTTTT
CASSSGTDEKLFF
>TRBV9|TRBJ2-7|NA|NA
TGTGCCAGCAGCGTAGATAGGGGGTTCTCCGAGCAGTACTTC
CASSVDRGFSEQYF
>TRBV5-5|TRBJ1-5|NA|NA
TGTGCCAGCAGCTTGGGGACAGCGAATCAGCCCCAGCATTTT
CASSLGTANQPQHF
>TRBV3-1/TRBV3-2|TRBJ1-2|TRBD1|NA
TGTGCCAGCAGCCAGACCGACAGGGCTGGCTACACCTTC
CASSQTDRAGYTF
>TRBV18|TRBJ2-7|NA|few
TGTGCCAGCTCTCTACAGGGATCCTACGAGCAGTACTTC
CASSLQGSYEQYF
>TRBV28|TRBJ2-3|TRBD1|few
TGTGCCAGCGACGGGACAGGGGGCGTTGCAGATACGCAGTATTTT
CASDGTGGVADTQYF
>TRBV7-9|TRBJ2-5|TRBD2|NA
TGTGCCAGCAGCTTAGCCGGACTAGCGGAGACCCAGTACTTC
CASSLAGLAETQYF
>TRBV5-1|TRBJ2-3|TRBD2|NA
TGCGCCAGCAGCCCCTACCTAGCGGGGGGATACACAGATACGCAGTATTTT
CASSPYLAGGYTDTQYF
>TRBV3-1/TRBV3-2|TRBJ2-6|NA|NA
TGTGCCAGCAGCCCGGCGGGGGGGGCCAACGTCCTGACTTTC
CASSPAGGANVLTF